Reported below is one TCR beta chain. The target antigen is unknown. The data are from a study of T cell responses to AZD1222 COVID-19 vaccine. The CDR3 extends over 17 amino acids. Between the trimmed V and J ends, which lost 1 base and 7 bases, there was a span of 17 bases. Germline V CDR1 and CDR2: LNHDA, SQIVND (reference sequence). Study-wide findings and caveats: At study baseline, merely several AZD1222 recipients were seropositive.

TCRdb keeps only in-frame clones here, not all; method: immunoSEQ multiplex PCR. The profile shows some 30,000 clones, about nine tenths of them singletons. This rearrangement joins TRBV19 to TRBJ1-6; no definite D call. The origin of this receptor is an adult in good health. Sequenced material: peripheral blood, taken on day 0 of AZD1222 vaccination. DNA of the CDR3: TGTGCCAGTAGTATAGCGTCCCAGCGGTCAGTAAATTCACCCCTCCACTTT. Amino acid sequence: CASSIASQRSVNSPLHF. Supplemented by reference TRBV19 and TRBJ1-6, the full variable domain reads DGGITQSPKYLFRKEGQNVTLSCEQNLNHDAMYWYRQDPGQGLRLIYYSQIVNDFQKGDIAEGYSVSREKKESFPLTVTSAQKNPTAFYLCASSIASQRSVNSPLHFGNGTRLTVT.